What follows are 3 T cell receptor beta chains derived from one specimen sequenced in a study of Graves' ophthalmopathy and Graves' hyperthyroidism (dated by TCRdb to 2016 to 2019). Sequenced using an Illumina HiSeq 2000. For repertoire sequencing, TCR beta CDR3 regions were amplified from RNA transcripts. The first round was an RT-PCR using HTBI primers with the Qiagen OneStep RT-PCR kit, and this first round was followed by a second-round multiplex PCR, then size selection and purification. TCRdb cleaned the public reads at Q25 with fastp, built clones with MiXCR and kept in-frame beta chains. Identical CDR3 protein sequences are pooled into one entry, listed with their most common genes and DNA. The sample table holds around 340,000 distinct CDR3 sequences, of which roughly a sixth were seen once. 9% to 15% of the sample rests with the top ten. The specimen was peripheral blood. Source of these receptors: an adult man with Graves' ophthalmopathy.

This clonotype was seen at least ten times. The genes are TRBV20-1 and TRBJ1-5; TRBD1 might be the D (5 bases). The CDR3 totals 14 residues. In germline, CDR1 is DFQATT, CDR2 SNEGSKA (reference sequence). Trimming cost V 6 bases and J 3 bases, with 15 bases left between them. The CDR3 region has the DNA TGCAGTGCCCTCCCGGGACTTTTCAATCAGCCCCAGCATTTT. Translation gives CSALPGLFNQPQHF.

The rearrangement joins TRBV6-2 or TRBV6-3 to TRBJ2-7; 11 bases map to TRBD2. The CDR3 consists of 16 residues. The J segment lost 1 base and the V segment lost 2 bases, leaving 4 bases of the junction unmatched. Per germline, CDR1 MNHEY and CDR2 SVGEGT. The CDR3 region is CASSYGGTSGSYEQYF. The CDR3 DNA reads TGTGCCAGCAGTTACGGGGGGACTAGCGGATCCTACGAGCAGTACTTC.

J is TRBJ2-6 and V is TRBV7-2; D not resolved. V shed 2 bases and J shed 4 bases, with 6 bases lying between them. Per germline, CDR1 SGHTA and CDR2 FQGNSA. The CDR3 length is 14 residues. The DNA of the CDR3 is TGTGCCAGCAGCTTATCTGGCGGGGCCAACGTCCTGACTTTC. Translating it yields CASSLSGGANVLTF.